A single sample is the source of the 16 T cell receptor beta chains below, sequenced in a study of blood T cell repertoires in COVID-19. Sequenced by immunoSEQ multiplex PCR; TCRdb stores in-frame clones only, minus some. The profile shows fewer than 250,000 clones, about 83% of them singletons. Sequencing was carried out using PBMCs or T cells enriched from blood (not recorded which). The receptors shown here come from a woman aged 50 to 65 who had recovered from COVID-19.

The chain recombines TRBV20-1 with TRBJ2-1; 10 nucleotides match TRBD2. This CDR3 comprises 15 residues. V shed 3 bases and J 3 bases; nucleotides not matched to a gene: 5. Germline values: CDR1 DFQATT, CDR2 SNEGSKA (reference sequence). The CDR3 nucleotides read TGCAGTGCTAGTAAGCGGGGGGGCTTCTACAATGAGCAGTTCTTC. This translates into CSASKRGGFYNEQFF.

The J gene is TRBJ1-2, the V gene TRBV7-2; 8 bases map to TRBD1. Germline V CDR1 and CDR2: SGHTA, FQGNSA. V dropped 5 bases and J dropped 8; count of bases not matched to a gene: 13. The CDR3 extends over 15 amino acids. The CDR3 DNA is TGTGCCAGCAGCACCGGGACAGGTTTTTGGAGGGGCTACACCTTC. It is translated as CASSTGTGFWRGYTF.

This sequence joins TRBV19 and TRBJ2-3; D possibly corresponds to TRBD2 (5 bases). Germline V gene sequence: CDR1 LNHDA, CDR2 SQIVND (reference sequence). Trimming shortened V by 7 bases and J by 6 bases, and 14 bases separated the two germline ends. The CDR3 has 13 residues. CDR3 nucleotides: TGTGCCAGTATTCCCAGCGGTCGGGATACGCAGTATTTT. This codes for CASIPSGRDTQYF. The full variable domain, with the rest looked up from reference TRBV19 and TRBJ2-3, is DGGITQSPKYLFRKEGQNVTLSCEQNLNHDAMYWYRQDPGQGLRLIYYSQIVNDFQKGDIAEGYSVSREKKESFPLTVTSAQKNPTAFYLCASIPSGRDTQYFGPGTRLTVL.

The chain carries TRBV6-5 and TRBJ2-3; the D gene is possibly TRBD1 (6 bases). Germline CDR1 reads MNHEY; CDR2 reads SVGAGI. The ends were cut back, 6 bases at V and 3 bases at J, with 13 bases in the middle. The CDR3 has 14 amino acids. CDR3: CASRVQGTTDTQYF. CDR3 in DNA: TGTGCCAGCAGGGTACAGGGAACAACAGATACGCAGTATTTT.

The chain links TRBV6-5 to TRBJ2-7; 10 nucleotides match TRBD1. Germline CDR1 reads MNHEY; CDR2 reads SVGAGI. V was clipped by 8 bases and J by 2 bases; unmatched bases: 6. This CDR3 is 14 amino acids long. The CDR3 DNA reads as TGTGCCAGCGTGGGGGGGACAGGGGCCTACGAGCAGTACTTC. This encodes CASVGGTGAYEQYF.

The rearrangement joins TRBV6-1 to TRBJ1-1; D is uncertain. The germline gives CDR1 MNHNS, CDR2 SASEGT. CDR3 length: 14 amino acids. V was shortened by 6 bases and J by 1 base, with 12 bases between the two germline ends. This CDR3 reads CASSSTGENTEAFF. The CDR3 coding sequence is TGTGCCAGCAGCTCAACGGGAGAGAACACTGAAGCTTTCTTT.

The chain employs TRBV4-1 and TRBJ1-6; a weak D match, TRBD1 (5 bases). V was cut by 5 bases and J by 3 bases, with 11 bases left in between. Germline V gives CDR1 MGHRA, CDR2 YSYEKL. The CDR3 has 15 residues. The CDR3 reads CASSFGGDYNSPLHF. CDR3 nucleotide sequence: TGCGCCAGCAGCTTTGGGGGGGACTATAATTCACCCCTCCACTTT.

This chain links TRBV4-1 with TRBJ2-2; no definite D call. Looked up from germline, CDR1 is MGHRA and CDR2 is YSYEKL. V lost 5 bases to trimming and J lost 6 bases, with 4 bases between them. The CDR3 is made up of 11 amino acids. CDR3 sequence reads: CASSSSGELFF. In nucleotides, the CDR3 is TGCGCCAGCAGCTCTTCCGGGGAGCTGTTTTTT.

CDR3 loop: CASSGLEGTQYF. The CDR3 region has the DNA TGTGCCAGCAGTGGACTAGAAGGTACGCAGTATTTT. This chain joins TRBV7-6 and TRBJ2-3; 7 positions match TRBD2. Germline V gives CDR1 SGHVS, CDR2 FNYEAQ. The J segment lost 8 bases and the V segment lost 6 bases, leaving 5 bases of the junction unmatched. This CDR3 contains 12 residues.

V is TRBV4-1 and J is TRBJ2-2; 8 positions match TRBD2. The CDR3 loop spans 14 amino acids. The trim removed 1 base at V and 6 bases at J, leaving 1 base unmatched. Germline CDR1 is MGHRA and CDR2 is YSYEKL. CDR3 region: CASSQAGGPGELFF. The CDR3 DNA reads TGCGCCAGCAGCCAAGCGGGAGGGCCCGGGGAGCTGTTTTTT.

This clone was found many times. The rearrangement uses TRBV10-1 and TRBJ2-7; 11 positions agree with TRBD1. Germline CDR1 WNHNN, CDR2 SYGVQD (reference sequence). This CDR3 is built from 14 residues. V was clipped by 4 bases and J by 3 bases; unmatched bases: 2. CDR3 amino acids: CASSAGTGGYEQYF. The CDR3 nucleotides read TGCGCCAGCAGTGCCGGGACAGGGGGCTACGAGCAGTACTTC.

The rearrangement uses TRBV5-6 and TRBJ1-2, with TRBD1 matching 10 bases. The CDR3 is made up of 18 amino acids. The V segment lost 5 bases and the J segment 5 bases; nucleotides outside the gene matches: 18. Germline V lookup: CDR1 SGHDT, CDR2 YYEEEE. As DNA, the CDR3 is TGTGCCAGCAGTCGTCGGGACAGGGGCCCCAGCGGGGTATATGGCTACACCTTC. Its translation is CASSRRDRGPSGVYGYTF.

The CDR3 protein is CASSELQGLANEQFF. CDR3 DNA sequence: TGTGCCAGCAGTGAACTGCAGGGACTCGCGAATGAGCAGTTCTTC. This rearrangement joins TRBV2 to TRBJ2-1; a weak D match, TRBD2 (6 bases). The CDR3 is 15 amino acids. V was pared by 2 bases and J by 7 bases, with 15 bases between. Per the germline V gene, CDR1 is SNHLY and CDR2 is FYNNEI.

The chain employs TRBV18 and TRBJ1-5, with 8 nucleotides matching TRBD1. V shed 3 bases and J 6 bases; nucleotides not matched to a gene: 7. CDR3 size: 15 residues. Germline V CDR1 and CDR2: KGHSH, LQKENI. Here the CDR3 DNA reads TGTGCCAGCTCACCGTCAGACAGGGGAATTCAGCCCCAGCATTTT. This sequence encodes CASSPSDRGIQPQHF.

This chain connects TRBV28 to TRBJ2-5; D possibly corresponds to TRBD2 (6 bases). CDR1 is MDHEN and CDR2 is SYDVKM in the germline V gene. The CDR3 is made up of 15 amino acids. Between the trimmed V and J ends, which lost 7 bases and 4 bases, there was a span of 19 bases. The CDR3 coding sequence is TGTGCCAGCACCCTGAGGGGAGGTTCCACAGAGACCCAGTACTTC. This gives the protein CASTLRGGSTETQYF.

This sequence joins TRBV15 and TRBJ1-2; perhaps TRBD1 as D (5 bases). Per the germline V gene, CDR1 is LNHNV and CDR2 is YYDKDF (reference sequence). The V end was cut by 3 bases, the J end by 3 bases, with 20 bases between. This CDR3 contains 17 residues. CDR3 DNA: TGTGCCACCAGCAGGGCCCGTTCGGACGGACAATACTATGGCTACACCTTC. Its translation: CATSRARSDGQYYGYTF.